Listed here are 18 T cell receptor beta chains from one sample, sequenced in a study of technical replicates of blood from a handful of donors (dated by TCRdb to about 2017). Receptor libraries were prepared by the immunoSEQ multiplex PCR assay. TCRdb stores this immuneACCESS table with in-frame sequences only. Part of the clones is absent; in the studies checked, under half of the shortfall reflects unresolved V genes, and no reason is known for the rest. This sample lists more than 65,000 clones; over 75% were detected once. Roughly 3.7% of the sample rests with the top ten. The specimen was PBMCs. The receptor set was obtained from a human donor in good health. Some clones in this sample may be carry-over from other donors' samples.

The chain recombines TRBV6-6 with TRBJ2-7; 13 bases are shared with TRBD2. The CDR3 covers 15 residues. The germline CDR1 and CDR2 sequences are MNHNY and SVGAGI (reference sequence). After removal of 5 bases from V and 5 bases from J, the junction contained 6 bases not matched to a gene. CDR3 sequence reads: CASSGWTSGSHEQYF. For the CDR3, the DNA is TGTGCCAGCAGTGGCTGGACTAGCGGGAGCCACGAGCAGTACTTC.

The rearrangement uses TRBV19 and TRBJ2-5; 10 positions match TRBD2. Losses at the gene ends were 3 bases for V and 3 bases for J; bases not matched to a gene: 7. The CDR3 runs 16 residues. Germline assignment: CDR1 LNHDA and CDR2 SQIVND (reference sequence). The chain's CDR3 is CASSIGAGGPKETQYF. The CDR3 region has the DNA TGTGCCAGTAGTATTGGAGCGGGGGGGCCTAAAGAGACCCAGTACTTC.

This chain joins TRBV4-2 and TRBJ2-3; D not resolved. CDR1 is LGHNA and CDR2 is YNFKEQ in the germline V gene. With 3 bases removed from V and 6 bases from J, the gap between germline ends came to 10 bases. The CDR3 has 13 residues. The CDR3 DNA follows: TGTGCCAGCAGCCATCCCACAACGGATACGCAGTATTTT. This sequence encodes CASSHPTTDTQYF.

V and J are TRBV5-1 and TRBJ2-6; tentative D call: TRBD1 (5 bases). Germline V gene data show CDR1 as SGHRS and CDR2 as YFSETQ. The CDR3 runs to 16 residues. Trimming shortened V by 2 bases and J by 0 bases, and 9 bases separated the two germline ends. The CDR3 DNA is TGCGCCAGCAGCTTAACAGGCAGCTCTGGGGCCAACGTCCTGACTTTC. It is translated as CASSLTGSSGANVLTF. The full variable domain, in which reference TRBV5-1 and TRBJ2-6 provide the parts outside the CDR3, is KAGVTQTPRYLIKTRGQQVTLSCSPISGHRSVSWYQQTPGQGLQFLFEYFSETQRNKGNFPGRFSGRQFSNSRSEMNVSTLELGDSALYLCASSLTGSSGANVLTFGAGSRLTVL.

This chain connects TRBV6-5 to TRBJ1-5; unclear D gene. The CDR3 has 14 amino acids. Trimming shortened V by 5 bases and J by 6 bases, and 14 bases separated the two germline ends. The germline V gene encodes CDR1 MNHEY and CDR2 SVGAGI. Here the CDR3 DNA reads TGTGCCAGCAGTCCCAACAGAGCCACTCAGCCCCAGCATTTT. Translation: CASSPNRATQPQHF.

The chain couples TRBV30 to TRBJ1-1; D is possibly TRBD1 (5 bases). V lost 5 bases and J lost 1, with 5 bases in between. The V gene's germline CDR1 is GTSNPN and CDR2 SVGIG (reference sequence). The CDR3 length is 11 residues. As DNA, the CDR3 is TGTGCCTGGGACAGGAACACTGAAGCTTTCTTT. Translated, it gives CAWDRNTEAFF.

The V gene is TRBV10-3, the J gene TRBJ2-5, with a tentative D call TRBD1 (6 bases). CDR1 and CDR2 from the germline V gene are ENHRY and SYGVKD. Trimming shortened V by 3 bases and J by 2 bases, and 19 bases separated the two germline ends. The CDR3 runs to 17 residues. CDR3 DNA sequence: TGTGCCATCAGTGAAGTTCTAGGCCGACAGGCGCAAGAGACCCAGTACTTC. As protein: CAISEVLGRQAQETQYF.

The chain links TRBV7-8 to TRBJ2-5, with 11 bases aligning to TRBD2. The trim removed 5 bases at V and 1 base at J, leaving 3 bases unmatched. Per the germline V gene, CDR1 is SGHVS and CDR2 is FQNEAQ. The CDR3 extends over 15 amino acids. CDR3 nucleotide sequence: TGTGCCAGCAGCCTCACTAGCGGGGGCCAAGAGACCCAGTACTTC. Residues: CASSLTSGGQETQYF.

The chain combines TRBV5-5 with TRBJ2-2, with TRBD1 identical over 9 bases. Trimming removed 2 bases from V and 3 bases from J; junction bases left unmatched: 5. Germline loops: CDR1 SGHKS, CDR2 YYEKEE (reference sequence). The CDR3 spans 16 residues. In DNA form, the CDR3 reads TGTGCCAGCAGCTTCTCCGGGACAGGGCACACCGGGGAGCTGTTTTTT. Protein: CASSFSGTGHTGELFF.

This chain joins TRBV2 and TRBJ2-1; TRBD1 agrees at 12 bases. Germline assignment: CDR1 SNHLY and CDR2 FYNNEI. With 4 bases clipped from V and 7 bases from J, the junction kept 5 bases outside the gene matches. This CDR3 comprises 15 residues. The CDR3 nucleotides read TGTGCCAGCAGTGGGGGACAGGGGGCAAGGAATGAGCAGTTCTTC. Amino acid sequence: CASSGGQGARNEQFF.

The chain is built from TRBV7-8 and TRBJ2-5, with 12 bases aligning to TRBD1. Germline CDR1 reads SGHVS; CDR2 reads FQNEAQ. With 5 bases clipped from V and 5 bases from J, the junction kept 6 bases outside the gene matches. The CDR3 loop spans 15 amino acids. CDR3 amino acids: CASSRRDRGLETQYF. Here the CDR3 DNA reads TGTGCCAGCAGCAGAAGGGACAGGGGGCTGGAGACCCAGTACTTC. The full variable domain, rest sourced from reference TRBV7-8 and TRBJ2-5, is GAGVSQSPRYKVAKRGQDVALRCDPISGHVSLFWYQQALGQGPEFLTYFQNEAQLDKSGLPSDRFFAERPEGSVSTLKIQRTQQEDSAVYLCASSRRDRGLETQYFGPGTRLLVL.

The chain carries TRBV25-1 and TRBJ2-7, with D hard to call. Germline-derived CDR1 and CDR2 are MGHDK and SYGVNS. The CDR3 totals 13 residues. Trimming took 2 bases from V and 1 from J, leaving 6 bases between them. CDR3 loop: CASSEQNSYEQYF. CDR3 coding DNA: TGTGCCAGCAGTGAACAGAATTCCTACGAGCAGTACTTC.

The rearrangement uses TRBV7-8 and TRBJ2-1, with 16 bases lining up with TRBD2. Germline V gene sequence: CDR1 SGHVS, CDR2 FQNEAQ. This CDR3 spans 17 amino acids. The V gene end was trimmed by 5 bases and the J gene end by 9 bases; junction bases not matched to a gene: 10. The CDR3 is CASSRYGTSGRVGEQFF. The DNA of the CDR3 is TGTGCCAGCAGCCGCTACGGGACTAGCGGGAGGGTCGGTGAGCAGTTCTTC.

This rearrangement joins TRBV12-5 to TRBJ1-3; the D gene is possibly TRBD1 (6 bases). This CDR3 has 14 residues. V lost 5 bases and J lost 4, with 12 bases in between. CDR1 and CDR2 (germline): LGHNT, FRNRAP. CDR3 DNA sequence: TGTGCTAGTGGTACAGGGTCTGCCGGAAACACCATATATTTT. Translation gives CASGTGSAGNTIYF.

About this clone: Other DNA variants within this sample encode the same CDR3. The CDR3 protein is CATSRDRGSGNTIYF. CDR3 in DNA: TGTGCCACCAGCAGAGATCGGGGCTCTGGAAACACCATATATTTT. The V and J genes are TRBV15 and TRBJ1-3, with D unclear. Germline CDR1 LNHNV, CDR2 YYDKDF (reference sequence). V lost 0 bases to trimming and J lost 0 bases, with 6 bases between them. CDR3 length: 15 residues.

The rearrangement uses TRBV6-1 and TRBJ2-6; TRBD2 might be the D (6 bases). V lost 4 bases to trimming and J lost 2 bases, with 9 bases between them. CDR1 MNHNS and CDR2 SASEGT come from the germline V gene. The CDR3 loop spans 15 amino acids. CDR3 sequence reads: CASSVEGTGANVLTF. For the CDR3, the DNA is TGTGCCAGCAGTGTGGAGGGTACTGGGGCCAACGTCCTGACTTTC.

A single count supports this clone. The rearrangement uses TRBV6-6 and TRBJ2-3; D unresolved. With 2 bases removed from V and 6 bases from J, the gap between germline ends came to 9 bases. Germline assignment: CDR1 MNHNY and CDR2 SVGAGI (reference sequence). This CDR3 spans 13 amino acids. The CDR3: CASSYSRGDTQYF. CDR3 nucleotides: TGTGCCAGCAGTTACAGTCGAGGTGATACGCAGTATTTT.

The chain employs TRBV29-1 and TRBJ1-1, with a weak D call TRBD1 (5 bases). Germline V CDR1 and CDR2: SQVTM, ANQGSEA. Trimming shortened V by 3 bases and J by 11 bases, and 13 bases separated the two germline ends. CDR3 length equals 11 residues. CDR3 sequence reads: CSVESGLRAFF. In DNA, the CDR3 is TGCAGCGTTGAGTCAGGGCTACGCGCTTTCTTT.